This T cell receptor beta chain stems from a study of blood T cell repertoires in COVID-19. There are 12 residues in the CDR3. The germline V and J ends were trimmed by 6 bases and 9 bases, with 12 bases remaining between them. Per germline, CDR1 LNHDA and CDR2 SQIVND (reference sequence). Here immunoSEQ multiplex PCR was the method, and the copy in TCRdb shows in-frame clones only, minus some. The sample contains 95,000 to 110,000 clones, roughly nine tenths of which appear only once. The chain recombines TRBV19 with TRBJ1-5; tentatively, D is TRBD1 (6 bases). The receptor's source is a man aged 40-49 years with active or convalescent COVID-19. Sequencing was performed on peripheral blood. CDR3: CASSIQGGPQHF. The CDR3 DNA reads TGTGCCAGTAGCATACAGGGTGGGCCCCAGCATTTT.